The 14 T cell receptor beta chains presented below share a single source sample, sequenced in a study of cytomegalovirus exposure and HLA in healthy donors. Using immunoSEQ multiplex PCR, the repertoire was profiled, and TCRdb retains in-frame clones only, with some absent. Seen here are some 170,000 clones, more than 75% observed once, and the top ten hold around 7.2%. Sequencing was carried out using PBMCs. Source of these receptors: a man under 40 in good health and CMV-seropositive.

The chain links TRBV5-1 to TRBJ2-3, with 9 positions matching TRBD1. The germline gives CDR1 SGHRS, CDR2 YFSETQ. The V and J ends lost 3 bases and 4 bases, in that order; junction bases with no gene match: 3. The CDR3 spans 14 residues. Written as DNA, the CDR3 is TGCGCCAGCAGCTCGCGACAGGGGGCAGATACGCAGTATTTT. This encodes CASSSRQGADTQYF.

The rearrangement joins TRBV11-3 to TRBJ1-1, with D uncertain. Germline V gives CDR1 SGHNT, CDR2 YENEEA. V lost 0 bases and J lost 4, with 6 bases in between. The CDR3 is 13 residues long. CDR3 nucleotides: TGTGCCAGCAGCTTAGATACCTCCACTGAAGCTTTCTTT. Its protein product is CASSLDTSTEAFF.

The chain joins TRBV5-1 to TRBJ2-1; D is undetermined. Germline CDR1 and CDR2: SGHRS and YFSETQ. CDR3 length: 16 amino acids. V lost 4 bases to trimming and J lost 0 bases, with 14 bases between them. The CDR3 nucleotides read TGCGCCAGCAGCCCCTCTGTAAGGAGCTCCTACAATGAGCAGTTCTTC. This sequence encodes CASSPSVRSSYNEQFF.

CDR3 sequence (DNA): TGTGCCAGCAGCTCGGGGAGCGCGGGTTACAATGAGCAGTTCTTC. It translates to CASSSGSAGYNEQFF. This chain connects TRBV7-6 to TRBJ2-1, with D possibly TRBD2 on 5 matching bases. CDR1 and CDR2 from the germline V gene are SGHVS and FNYEAQ. This CDR3 has 15 amino acids. Trimming left V 4 bases short and J 4 bases short, with 14 bases between.

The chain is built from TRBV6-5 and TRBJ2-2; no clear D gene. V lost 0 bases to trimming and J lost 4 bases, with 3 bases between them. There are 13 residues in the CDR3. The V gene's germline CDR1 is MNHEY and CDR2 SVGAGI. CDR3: CASSYSRTGELFF. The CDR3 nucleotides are TGTGCCAGCAGTTACTCTCGCACCGGGGAGCTGTTTTTT.

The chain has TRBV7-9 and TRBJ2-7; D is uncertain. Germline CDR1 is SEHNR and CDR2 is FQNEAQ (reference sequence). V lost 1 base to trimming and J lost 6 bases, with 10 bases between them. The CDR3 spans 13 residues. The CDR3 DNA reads TGTGCCAGCAGCTTAGGGGGAACCGGCGAGCAGTACTTC. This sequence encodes CASSLGGTGEQYF.

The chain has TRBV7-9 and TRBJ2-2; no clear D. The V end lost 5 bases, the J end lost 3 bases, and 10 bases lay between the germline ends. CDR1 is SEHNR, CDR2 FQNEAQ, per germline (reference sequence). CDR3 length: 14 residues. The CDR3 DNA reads TGTGCCAGCAGCCCTCCCTTCGACACCGGGGAGCTGTTTTTT. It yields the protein CASSPPFDTGELFF.

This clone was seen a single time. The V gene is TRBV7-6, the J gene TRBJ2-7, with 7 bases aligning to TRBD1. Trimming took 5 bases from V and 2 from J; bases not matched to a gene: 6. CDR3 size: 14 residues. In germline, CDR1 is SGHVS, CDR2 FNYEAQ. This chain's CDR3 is CASSHPGGAYEQYF. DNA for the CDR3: TGTGCCAGCAGCCATCCAGGGGGAGCCTACGAGCAGTACTTC.

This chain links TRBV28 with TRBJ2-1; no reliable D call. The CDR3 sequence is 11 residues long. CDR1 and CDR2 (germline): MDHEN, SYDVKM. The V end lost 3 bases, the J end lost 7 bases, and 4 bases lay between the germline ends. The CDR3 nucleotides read TGTGCCAGCAGTTTTTATAATGAGCAGTTCTTC. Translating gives CASSFYNEQFF.

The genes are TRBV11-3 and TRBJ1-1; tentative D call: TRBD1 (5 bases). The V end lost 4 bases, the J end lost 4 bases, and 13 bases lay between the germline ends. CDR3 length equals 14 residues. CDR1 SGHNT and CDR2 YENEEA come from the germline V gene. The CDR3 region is CASSWGGVVTEAFF. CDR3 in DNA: TGTGCCAGCAGCTGGGGAGGGGTGGTCACTGAAGCTTTCTTT.

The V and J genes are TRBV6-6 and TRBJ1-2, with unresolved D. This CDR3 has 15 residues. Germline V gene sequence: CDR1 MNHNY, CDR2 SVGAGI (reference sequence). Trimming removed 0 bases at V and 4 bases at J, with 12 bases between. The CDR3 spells CASSYSKTSSYGYTF. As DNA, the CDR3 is TGTGCCAGCAGTTACTCGAAAACTAGCTCCTATGGCTACACCTTC.

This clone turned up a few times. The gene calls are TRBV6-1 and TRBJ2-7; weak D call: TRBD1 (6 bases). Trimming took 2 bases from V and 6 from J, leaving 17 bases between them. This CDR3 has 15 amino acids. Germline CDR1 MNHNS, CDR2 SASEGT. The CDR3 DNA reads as TGTGCCAGCAGTGAATGGGGGCAGGGTGGTAGCGAGCAGTACTTC. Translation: CASSEWGQGGSEQYF.

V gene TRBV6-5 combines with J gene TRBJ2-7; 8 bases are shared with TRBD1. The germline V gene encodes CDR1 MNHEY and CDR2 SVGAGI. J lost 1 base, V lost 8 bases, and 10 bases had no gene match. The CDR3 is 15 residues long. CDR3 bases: TGTGCCAGCGGCAAGACAGGGGTAGGATCCTACGAGCAGTACTTC. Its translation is CASGKTGVGSYEQYF.

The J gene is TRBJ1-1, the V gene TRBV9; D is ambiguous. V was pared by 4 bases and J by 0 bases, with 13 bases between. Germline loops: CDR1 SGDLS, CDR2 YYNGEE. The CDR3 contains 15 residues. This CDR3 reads CASSPLGSMNTEAFF. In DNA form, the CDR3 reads TGTGCCAGCAGCCCCCTTGGCAGTATGAACACTGAAGCTTTCTTT.